The sequence of this TCR beta chain was determined in a study of Ad26.COV2.S vaccination and SARS-CoV-2 variants. Background on the study: This donor came from the COV1001 trial of Ad26.COV2.S. Donor got 5x10^10 or 1x10^11 viral particles of Ad26.COV2.S. Study outcomes and limitations: Analytic work on TCR breadth and depth might have understated the full extent of total T cell responses.

Germline values: CDR1 SNHLY, CDR2 FYNNEI. The V gene end was trimmed by 6 bases and the J gene end by 10 bases; junction bases not matched to a gene: 5. The CDR3 is 11 amino acids. As for treatment: about 20 received Ad26.COV2.S at low or high dose, single or two shots; several received placebo; per-sample allocation not given. The study sampled participants on day 63 after the first vaccine or placebo injection. SARS-CoV-2 spike from the Wuhan strain was encoded by the vaccine, an Ad26 vector. Libraries were prepared by immunoSEQ multiplex PCR; TCRdb keeps only in-frame clonotypes and omits some of them. Here the sample spans hundreds of thousands of clones, 89% being singletons. Comment on this clone: Antigen unknown.

This sequence joins TRBV2 and TRBJ2-7; 8 bases are a match to TRBD1. The sequence came from a person between 18 and 60 years old who received the Ad26.COV2.S COVID-19 vaccine or a placebo. Sequenced material: peripheral blood, taken in a trial of Ad26.COV2.S vaccine versus placebo. The CDR3 spells CASRRQGRQYF. Written as DNA, the CDR3 is TGTGCCAGCAGAAGACAGGGGAGACAGTACTTC. Full variable domain (remainder filled in from reference TRBV2 and TRBJ2-7): EPEVTQTPSHQVTQMGQEVILRCVPISNHLYFYWYRQILGQKVEFLVSFYNNEISEKSEIFDDQFSVERPDGSNFTLKIRSTKLEDSAMYFCASRRQGRQYFGPGTRLTVT.